The clone carrying this T cell receptor beta chain has more than one count but fewer than ten. The protocol was immunoSEQ multiplex PCR, while the TCRdb copy is restricted to in-frame clones and leaves out a portion. The sample has more than 100,000 clones, more than 60% seen once. Germline CDR1 and CDR2: MNHEY and SMNVEV (reference sequence). V lost 2 bases and J lost 2; bases outside the gene matches: 8. The CDR3 has 16 residues. The data derive from a study of blood T cell repertoires in COVID-19. Sequences were obtained from peripheral blood. The source of this sequence is a man aged 65-85 years with acute or convalescent COVID-19. The genes are TRBV27 and TRBJ1-2; 7 positions match TRBD1. The CDR3 sequence: CASSLGTRGTNYGYTF. For the CDR3, the DNA is TGTGCCAGCAGTTTAGGAACCAGGGGGACGAACTATGGCTACACCTTC.